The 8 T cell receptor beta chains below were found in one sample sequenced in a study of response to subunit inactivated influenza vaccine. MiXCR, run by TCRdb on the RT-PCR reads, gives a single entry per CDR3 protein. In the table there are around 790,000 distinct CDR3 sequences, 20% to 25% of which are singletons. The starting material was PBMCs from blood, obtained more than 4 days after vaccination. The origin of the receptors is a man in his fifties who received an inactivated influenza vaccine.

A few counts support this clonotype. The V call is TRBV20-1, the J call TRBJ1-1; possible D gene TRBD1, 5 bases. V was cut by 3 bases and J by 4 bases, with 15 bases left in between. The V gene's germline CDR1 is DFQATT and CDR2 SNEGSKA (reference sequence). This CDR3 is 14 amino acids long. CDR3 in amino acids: CSAREVGRGTEAFF. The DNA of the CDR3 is TGCAGTGCTAGGGAGGTCGGGAGGGGCACTGAAGCTTTCTTT.

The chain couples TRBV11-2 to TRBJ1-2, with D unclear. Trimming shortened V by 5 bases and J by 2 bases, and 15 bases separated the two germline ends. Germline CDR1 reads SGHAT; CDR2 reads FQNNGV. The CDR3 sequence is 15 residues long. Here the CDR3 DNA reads TGTGCCAGCAGCCCCACCGGATCAGGAAACTATGGCTACACCTTC. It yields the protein CASSPTGSGNYGYTF.

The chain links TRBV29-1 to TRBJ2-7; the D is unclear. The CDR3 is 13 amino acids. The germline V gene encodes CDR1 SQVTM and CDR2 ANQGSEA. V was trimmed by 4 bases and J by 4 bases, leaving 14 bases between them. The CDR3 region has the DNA TGCAGCGTTGGAAATGCAGGAACTTACGAGCAGTACTTC. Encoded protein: CSVGNAGTYEQYF.

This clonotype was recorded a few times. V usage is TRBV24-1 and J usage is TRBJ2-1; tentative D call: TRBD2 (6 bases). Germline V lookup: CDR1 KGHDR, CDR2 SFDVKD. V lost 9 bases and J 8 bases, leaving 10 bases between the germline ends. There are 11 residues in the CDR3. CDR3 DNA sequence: TGTGCCACCCGGAGGGAGGATGAGCAGTTCTTC. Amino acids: CATRREDEQFF.

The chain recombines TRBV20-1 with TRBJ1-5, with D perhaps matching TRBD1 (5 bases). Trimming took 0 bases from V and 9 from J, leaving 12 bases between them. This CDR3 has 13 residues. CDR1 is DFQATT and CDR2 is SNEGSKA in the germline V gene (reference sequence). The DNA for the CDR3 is TGCAGTGCTAGAGATCAGTCGGGGGGGCCCCAGCATTTT. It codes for CSARDQSGGPQHF.

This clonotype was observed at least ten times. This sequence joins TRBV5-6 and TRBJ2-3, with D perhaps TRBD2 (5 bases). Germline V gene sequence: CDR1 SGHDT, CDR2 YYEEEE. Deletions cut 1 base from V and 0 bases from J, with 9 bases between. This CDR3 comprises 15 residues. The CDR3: CASSLRGLSTDTQYF. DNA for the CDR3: TGTGCCAGCAGCTTGAGAGGGTTGAGCACAGATACGCAGTATTTT.

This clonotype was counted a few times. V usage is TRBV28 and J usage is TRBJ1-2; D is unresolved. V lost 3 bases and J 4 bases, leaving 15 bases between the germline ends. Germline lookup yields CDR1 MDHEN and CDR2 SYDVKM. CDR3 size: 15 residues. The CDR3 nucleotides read TGTGCCAGCAGTTTGATCGCTAGTTCCGTCTATGGCTACACCTTC. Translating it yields CASSLIASSVYGYTF.

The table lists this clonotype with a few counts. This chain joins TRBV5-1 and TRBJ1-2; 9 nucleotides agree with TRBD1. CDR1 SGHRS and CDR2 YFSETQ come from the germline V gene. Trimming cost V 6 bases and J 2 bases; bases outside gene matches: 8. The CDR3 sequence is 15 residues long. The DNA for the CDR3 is TGCGCCAGCAACCCCTCGGGACAGGGAAACTATGGCTACACCTTC. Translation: CASNPSGQGNYGYTF.